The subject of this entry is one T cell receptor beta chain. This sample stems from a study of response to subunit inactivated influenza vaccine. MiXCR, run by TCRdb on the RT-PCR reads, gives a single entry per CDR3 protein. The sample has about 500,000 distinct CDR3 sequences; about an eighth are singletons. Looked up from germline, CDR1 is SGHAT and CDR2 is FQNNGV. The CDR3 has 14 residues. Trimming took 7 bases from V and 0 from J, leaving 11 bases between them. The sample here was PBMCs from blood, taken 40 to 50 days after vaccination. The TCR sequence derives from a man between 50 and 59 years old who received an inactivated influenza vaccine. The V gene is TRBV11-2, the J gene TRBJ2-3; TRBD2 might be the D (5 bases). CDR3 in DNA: TGTGCCAGCAATCATCGGGGTAGCACAGATACGCAGTATTTT. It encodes CASNHRGSTDTQYF.